This section outlines one TCR beta chain sequence together with its context. Amplification targeted TCR beta CDR3 regions from RNA transcripts. HTBI primers were employed in a first-round RT-PCR of the TCR CDR3. TCRdb re-called the multiplex PCR reads with MiXCR, one entry per CDR3 protein. The table lists around 600,000 distinct CDR3 sequences, approximately 15% of them singletons. The data were obtained in a study of T cells in Graves' hyperthyroidism and ophthalmopathy. Germline trimming cut 3 bases from V and 5 bases from J; bases unmatched to any gene: 4. Germline assignment: CDR1 LGHNA and CDR2 YNFKEQ. The CDR3 runs 14 residues.

Source material: blood. This sequence joins TRBV4-2 and TRBJ1-2, with 9 positions matching TRBD1. The sequence derives from a woman between 18 and 29 years old with Graves' ophthalmopathy. The CDR3 DNA sequence: TGTGCCAGCAGCCATGGACAGGGGAATTATGGCTACACCTTC. Translated, it gives CASSHGQGNYGYTF.